These 14 T cell receptor beta chains share one sample of origin, sequenced in a study of blood T cell repertoires in COVID-19. Data came from immunoSEQ multiplex PCR; TCRdb stores just in-frame clones and leaves some out. This sample has 300,000 to 350,000 clones, with 80% to 90% found just once. Sequencing was done on a sample of PBMCs or T cells enriched from blood (not recorded which). The receptors were gathered from a man between 25 and 39 years old who had recovered from COVID-19.

The rearrangement uses TRBV6-6 and TRBJ2-2; D not resolved. CDR1 and CDR2 from the germline V gene are MNHNY and SVGAGI (reference sequence). The CDR3 is made up of 13 amino acids. V was cut by 0 bases and J by 7 bases, with 6 bases left in between. The chain's CDR3 is CASSYSNGGELFF. CDR3 bases: TGTGCCAGCAGTTACTCGAACGGCGGGGAGCTGTTTTTT.

This clone was counted a few times. The chain's CDR3 is CASSPYDRVLSYEQYF. CDR3 nucleotide sequence: TGCGCCAGCAGTCCCTATGACAGGGTCCTCTCCTACGAGCAGTACTTC. The chain couples TRBV10-1 to TRBJ2-7; 7 nucleotides line up with TRBD1. This CDR3 has 16 amino acids. With V trimmed by 5 bases and J by 0 bases, 10 bases remained unmatched. Germline lookup yields CDR1 WNHNN and CDR2 SYGVQD (reference sequence).

V is TRBV24-1 and J is TRBJ2-2; D not certain. This CDR3 is built from 12 residues. Germline values: CDR1 KGHDR, CDR2 SFDVKD. The V and J ends lost 0 bases and 8 bases respectively, with 3 bases between them. This CDR3 reads CATSDLTGELFF. CDR3 nucleotides: TGTGCCACCAGTGATTTGACAGGGGAGCTGTTTTTT.

The CDR3 loop reads CASSLERGSYGYTF. In nucleotides, the CDR3 is TGTGCCAGCAGCTTAGAACGTGGGAGCTATGGCTACACCTTC. This chain joins TRBV7-9 and TRBJ1-2, with D unclear. The germline V and J ends were trimmed by 1 base and 4 bases, with 10 bases remaining between them. Germline V lookup: CDR1 SEHNR, CDR2 FQNEAQ (reference sequence). The CDR3 extends over 14 amino acids.

The chain uses TRBV6-5 and TRBJ2-3; 11 bases are shared with TRBD2. After removal of 7 bases from V and 4 bases from J, the junction contained 4 bases not matched to a gene. Looked up from germline, CDR1 is MNHEY and CDR2 is SVGAGI. CDR3 length equals 14 residues. The CDR3 DNA follows: TGTGCCAGCACTAGCGGGGGGCTTGCAGATACGCAGTATTTT. This sequence encodes CASTSGGLADTQYF.

This rearrangement joins TRBV9 to TRBJ1-5, with no clear D. Germline V gene lookup returns CDR1 SGDLS and CDR2 YYNGEE. The CDR3 extends over 15 amino acids. Deletions cut 0 bases from V and 1 base from J, with 8 bases between. Here the CDR3 reads CASSVAGKSNQPQHF. The CDR3 bases are TGTGCCAGCAGCGTAGCAGGCAAGAGCAATCAGCCCCAGCATTTT.

The gene calls are TRBV7-9 and TRBJ1-4, with TRBD1 matching over 7 bases. In germline, CDR1 is SEHNR, CDR2 FQNEAQ (reference sequence). The CDR3 length is 14 residues. V lost 3 bases and J lost 6; bases outside the gene matches: 4. The CDR3: CASSFDREYEKLFF. The DNA of the CDR3 is TGTGCCAGCAGCTTCGACAGGGAGTATGAAAAACTGTTTTTT.

The chain has TRBV7-9 and TRBJ1-5; perhaps TRBD1 as D (6 bases). Germline V lookup: CDR1 SEHNR, CDR2 FQNEAQ (reference sequence). V lost 5 bases, J lost 7 bases, and 12 bases lay in between. The CDR3 contains 13 residues. CDR3 region: CASSPQGDQPQHF. CDR3 sequence (DNA): TGTGCCAGCAGCCCACAGGGAGACCAGCCCCAGCATTTT.

This chain uses TRBV20-1 with TRBJ2-3, with TRBD2 as a possible D gene (5 bases). Germline-derived CDR1 and CDR2 are DFQATT and SNEGSKA (reference sequence). The CDR3 consists of 11 residues. The CDR3 bases are TGCAGCGGAGGTTACGGAGATACGCAGTATTTT. As protein: CSGGYGDTQYF.

This chain links TRBV24-1 with TRBJ2-3, with D unresolved. This CDR3 region has 14 residues. In germline, CDR1 is KGHDR, CDR2 SFDVKD. Trimming cost V 1 base and J 7 bases, with 11 bases left between them. The CDR3 loop reads CATSDFGGQNTQYF. CDR3 in DNA: TGTGCCACCAGTGATTTCGGTGGGCAGAATACGCAGTATTTT.

The rearrangement links TRBV30 to TRBJ1-2; D is undetermined. From germline, CDR1 is GTSNPN and CDR2 SVGIG (reference sequence). This CDR3 is built from 14 residues. V was clipped by 0 bases and J by 2 bases, with 10 bases between them. CDR3 sequence: CAWSVIPQNYGYTF. Written as DNA, the CDR3 is TGTGCCTGGAGTGTAATCCCGCAGAACTATGGCTACACCTTC.

This chain links TRBV6-5 with TRBJ2-7; 9 nucleotides line up with TRBD2. This CDR3 spans 14 amino acids. The V gene end was trimmed by 5 bases and the J gene end by 3 bases; junction bases not matched to a gene: 5. Germline V gives CDR1 MNHEY, CDR2 SVGAGI. The CDR3, as DNA: TGTGCCAGCAGTAGTTATAGCGGGGGCTACGAGCAGTACTTC. It is translated as CASSSYSGGYEQYF.

This clone showed up just once. The genes are TRBV19 and TRBJ1-1; 9 positions agree with TRBD1. This CDR3 is 19 amino acids long. V trimming: 9 bases; J trimming: 4 bases; junction bases outside the gene matches: 24. Germline V gives CDR1 LNHDA, CDR2 SQIVND (reference sequence). DNA for the CDR3: TGTGCCAGGAACAACCCTCCGGGACAGGGTTTACAAGGGTCCACTGAAGCTTTCTTT. This encodes CARNNPPGQGLQGSTEAFF. Together with reference TRBV19 and TRBJ1-1, the CDR3 gives the full variable domain: DGGITQSPKYLFRKEGQNVTLSCEQNLNHDAMYWYRQDPGQGLRLIYYSQIVNDFQKGDIAEGYSVSREKKESFPLTVTSAQKNPTAFYLCARNNPPGQGLQGSTEAFFGQGTRLTVV.

V and J are TRBV19 and TRBJ1-2, with D uncertain. Germline V gives CDR1 LNHDA, CDR2 SQIVND (reference sequence). Trimming stripped 7 bases from V and 5 bases from J, with 14 bases between. The CDR3 totals 13 residues. The CDR3 DNA reads as TGTGCCAGTACCACTCTCGAAGAGTATGGCTACACCTTC. It encodes CASTTLEEYGYTF.